This TCR beta chain derives from a study of T cells in Graves' hyperthyroidism and ophthalmopathy. This clonotype came up many times. RNA transcripts provided the source from which TCR beta CDR3 regions were amplified. The HTBI primer set drove a first-round RT-PCR of the TCR CDR3. TCRdb re-called the multiplex PCR reads with MiXCR, one entry per CDR3 protein. This table has roughly 630,000 distinct CDR3 sequences, 15% to 18% appearing once. The CDR3 consists of 13 residues. J gave up 6 bases and V 6 bases, and 4 bases lay outside the gene matches. The sample comprised blood. The chain recombines TRBV12-3 or TRBV12-4 with TRBJ2-2; the match to TRBD1 covers 7 bases. This receptor was taken from a woman aged 25 to 39 with Graves' hyperthyroidism. In nucleotides, the CDR3 is TGTGCCAGCAGCAACAGGGGAGCCGGGGAGCTGTTTTTT. Its translation is CASSNRGAGELFF.